Following are 24 T cell receptor beta chains from one sample sequenced in a study of cytomegalovirus exposure and HLA in healthy donors. PCR used 60 Vbeta primers and 13 Jbeta primers. Clones were sequenced by immunoSEQ multiplex PCR, and TCRdb holds only the in-frame ones, with some missing. With roughly 73,000 clones in the sample, the ten largest clones hold roughly 15%. Specimen: PBMCs. The receptor source for this set is a man aged 45-60 years in good health and CMV-seropositive.

The chain uses TRBV6-1 and TRBJ1-2, with D tentatively TRBD1 (5 bases). The CDR3 extends over 14 amino acids. V was pared by 3 bases and J by 4 bases, with 12 bases between. CDR1 and CDR2 (germline): MNHNS, SASEGT. Here the CDR3 reads CASSDPTATYGYTF. CDR3 bases: TGTGCCAGCAGTGACCCGACAGCTACCTATGGCTACACCTTC.

The rearrangement links TRBV6-1 to TRBJ1-1; D gene ambiguous. The CDR3 runs 14 residues. Germline assignment: CDR1 MNHNS and CDR2 SASEGT. V shed 1 base and J shed 3 bases, with 9 bases lying between them. CDR3 nucleotide sequence: TGTGCCAGCAGTGAAGTAGTGAGGGACACTGAAGCTTTCTTT. Amino acid sequence: CASSEVVRDTEAFF.

The CDR3 reads CATSAGDTEAFF. The DNA for the CDR3 is TGTGCCACCTCCGCGGGGGACACTGAAGCTTTCTTT. The chain links TRBV28 to TRBJ1-1; tentative D call: TRBD1 (5 bases). Trimming shortened V by 10 bases and J by 3 bases, and 12 bases separated the two germline ends. Germline CDR1 reads MDHEN; CDR2 reads SYDVKM. CDR3 length: 12 amino acids. The whole variable domain, filled in from reference TRBV28 and TRBJ1-1, reads DVKVTQSSRYLVKRTGEKVFLECVQDMDHENMFWYRQDPGLGLRLIYFSYDVKMKEKGDIPEGYSVSREKKERFSLILESASTNQTSMYLCATSAGDTEAFFGQGTRLTVV.

The V gene is TRBV2, the J gene TRBJ1-2; the match to TRBD1 covers 9 bases. Germline CDR1 SNHLY, CDR2 FYNNEI. The CDR3 extends over 15 amino acids. Trimming took 3 bases from V and 3 from J; bases not matched to a gene: 5. In DNA, the CDR3 is TGTGCCAGCAGTGACTTAAGGGACAGGGACTATGGCTACACCTTC. Amino acid sequence: CASSDLRDRDYGYTF.

The chain has TRBV19 and TRBJ2-1; TRBD2 is a possible D gene (6 bases). V was trimmed by 2 bases and J by 7 bases, leaving 12 bases between them. The germline V gene encodes CDR1 LNHDA and CDR2 SQIVND (reference sequence). The CDR3 length is 14 residues. The CDR3 DNA reads TGTGCCAGTAGTATACTTGACGGGAGAAATGAGCAGTTCTTC. As protein: CASSILDGRNEQFF.

V gene TRBV11-1 combines with J gene TRBJ2-7; TRBD1 aligns across 8 bases. V lost 5 bases to trimming and J lost 5 bases; unmatched junction nucleotides: 8. Germline V lookup: CDR1 SGHAT, CDR2 FQDESV (reference sequence). The CDR3 contains 14 residues. Here the CDR3 DNA reads TGTGCCAGCAGCCATCCGGACAGGGTGAACGAGCAGTACGTC. Translation gives CASSHPDRVNEQYV.

The rearrangement uses TRBV10-3 and TRBJ1-2; D is unresolved. Looked up from germline, CDR1 is ENHRY and CDR2 is SYGVKD. CDR3 length: 12 amino acids. V lost 5 bases and J lost 6, with 10 bases in between. The CDR3 here is CAISPNRDGYTF. CDR3 coding DNA: TGTGCCATCAGTCCCAACAGAGATGGCTACACCTTC.

This chain uses TRBV27 with TRBJ2-3, with no clear D. The CDR3 sequence is 14 residues long. The V gene lost 2 bases and the J gene lost 6 bases, with 12 bases spanning the gap. CDR1 and CDR2 (germline): MNHEY, SMNVEV (reference sequence). As DNA, the CDR3 is TGTGCCAGCAGTTTAGTTATGCGGTCGGATACGCAGTATTTT. Translating it yields CASSLVMRSDTQYF.

V gene TRBV2 combines with J gene TRBJ2-7; maybe TRBD1 (6 bases). CDR3 length: 14 residues. Per germline, CDR1 SNHLY and CDR2 FYNNEI. V shed 2 bases and J shed 2 bases, with 10 bases lying between them. The CDR3 DNA follows: TGTGCCAGCAGTGAAATCAGGGGAGCCTACGAGCAGTACTTC. This translates into CASSEIRGAYEQYF.

V usage is TRBV18 and J usage is TRBJ1-1; 10 bases are a match to TRBD1. The CDR3 has 14 residues. Germline lookup yields CDR1 KGHSH and CDR2 LQKENI. V lost 6 bases and J lost 4; bases outside the gene matches: 5. The CDR3: CASSLDRGSTEAFF. The CDR3 bases are TGTGCCAGCTCCCTGGACAGGGGGAGCACTGAAGCTTTCTTT. Full variable domain (missing parts from reference TRBV18 and TRBJ1-1): NAGVMQNPRHLVRRRGQEARLRCSPMKGHSHVYWYRQLPEEGLKFMVYLQKENIIDESGMPKERFSAEFPKEGPSILRIQQVVRGDSAAYFCASSLDRGSTEAFFGQGTRLTVV.

The chain links TRBV11-2 to TRBJ1-4; D gene ambiguous. The CDR3 is 18 amino acids. Trimming removed 0 bases from V and 7 bases from J, with 21 bases in between. CDR1 SGHAT and CDR2 FQNNGV come from the germline V gene. The CDR3 DNA reads as TGTGCCAGCAGCTTAGAATATCCGGATTCGCGGAGTGGTGAAAAACTGTTTTTT. Translating gives CASSLEYPDSRSGEKLFF. Together with reference TRBV11-2 and TRBJ1-4, the CDR3 gives the full variable domain: EAGVAQSPRYKIIEKRQSVAFWCNPISGHATLYWYQQILGQGPKLLIQFQNNGVVDDSQLPKDRFSAERLKGVDSTLKIQPAKLEDSAVYLCASSLEYPDSRSGEKLFFGSGTQLSVL.

The genes are TRBV5-1 and TRBJ2-1; D possibly corresponds to TRBD2 (6 bases). Germline CDR1 is SGHRS and CDR2 is YFSETQ. The CDR3 covers 15 residues. V lost 1 base to trimming and J lost 2 bases, with 10 bases between them. The DNA of the CDR3 is TGCGCCAGCAGCTTGACGGGGGACGCCTACAATGAGCAGTTCTTC. Residues: CASSLTGDAYNEQFF.

This chain joins TRBV30 and TRBJ1-6; possibly TRBD1 for D (5 bases). The CDR3 loop spans 13 amino acids. Germline V gene data show CDR1 as GTSNPN and CDR2 as SVGIG (reference sequence). Trimming pared 5 bases from V and 5 bases from J, leaving 10 bases between. CDR3 in DNA: TGTGCCTGGGCTGACAGAAATAATTCACCCCTCCACTTT. Translating gives CAWADRNNSPLHF.

This chain links TRBV29-1 with TRBJ2-5; D unresolved. Germline V CDR1 and CDR2: SQVTM, ANQGSEA. The CDR3 runs to 12 residues. The V and J ends lost 6 bases and 0 bases respectively, with 8 bases between them. The CDR3 bases are TGCAGCGTCCCCGACTACCAAGAGACCCAGTACTTC. Translating gives CSVPDYQETQYF. The full variable domain, rest sourced from reference TRBV29-1 and TRBJ2-5, is SAVISQKPSRDICQRGTSLTIQCQVDSQVTMMFWYRQQPGQSLTLIATANQGSEATYESGFVIDKFPISRPNLTFSTLTVSNMSPEDSSIYLCSVPDYQETQYFGPGTRLLVL.

This chain uses TRBV5-1 with TRBJ1-3; a possible D gene is TRBD1 (5 bases). Trimming left V 3 bases short and J 4 bases short, with 14 bases between. This CDR3 has 15 residues. Per germline, CDR1 SGHRS and CDR2 YFSETQ. The CDR3 sequence is CASSSNQGNGNTIYF. The CDR3 region has the DNA TGCGCCAGCAGCTCTAACCAGGGAAACGGAAACACCATATATTTT.

The rearrangement joins TRBV5-6 to TRBJ2-7, with TRBD1 identical over 12 bases. The CDR3 runs to 14 residues. J gave up 6 bases and V 3 bases, and 4 bases lay outside the gene matches. Germline CDR1 SGHDT, CDR2 YYEEEE. The CDR3 loop is CASSSPGQGAEQYV. The DNA of the CDR3 is TGTGCCAGCAGCTCGCCGGGACAGGGGGCCGAGCAGTACGTC.

V is TRBV9 and J is TRBJ2-3; TRBD2 aligns across 10 bases. Per the germline V gene, CDR1 is SGDLS and CDR2 is YYNGEE. The CDR3 loop spans 16 amino acids. Losses at the gene ends were 4 bases for V and 5 bases for J; bases not matched to a gene: 10. CDR3 in amino acids: CASSQTPSGRGDTQYF. CDR3 nucleotides: TGTGCCAGCAGCCAAACCCCTAGCGGGAGAGGAGATACGCAGTATTTT.

This chain connects TRBV4-1 to TRBJ2-7, with 10 bases that match TRBD1. Germline trimming cut 3 bases from V and 4 bases from J; bases unmatched to any gene: 6. CDR1 and CDR2 (germline): MGHRA, YSYEKL. The CDR3 length is 15 residues. For the CDR3, the DNA is TGCGCCAGCAGCCATCAGGACAGGGGGGATTACGAGCAGTACTTC. Residues: CASSHQDRGDYEQYF.

Worth noting for this clone: Other DNA sequences in this specimen translate into the identical CDR3. The CDR3 loop is CAPSKLEGLAVSTDTQYF. The CDR3 DNA follows: TGTGCTCCAAGCAAGTTGGAGGGTCTAGCGGTTAGCACAGATACGCAGTATTTT. The genes are TRBV19 and TRBJ2-3, with 7 bases lining up with TRBD2. Germline values: CDR1 LNHDA, CDR2 SQIVND (reference sequence). This CDR3 has 18 residues.

The V and J genes are TRBV5-1 and TRBJ2-7; 7 bases fit TRBD1. Germline V gene data show CDR1 as SGHRS and CDR2 as YFSETQ. V gave up 0 bases and J gave up 6 bases; unmatched junction bases: 6. The CDR3 spans 14 residues. CDR3 protein: CASSLEGAGGEQYV. As DNA, the CDR3 is TGCGCCAGCAGCTTGGAGGGGGCCGGCGGCGAGCAGTACGTC.

V and J are TRBV18 and TRBJ2-7; 9 bases line up with TRBD2. The ends lost 4 bases at V and 7 bases at J; junction bases unmatched: 8. The CDR3 loop spans 14 amino acids. Germline lookup yields CDR1 KGHSH and CDR2 LQKENI. The CDR3 loop is CASSRTSVHAEQYF. The CDR3 DNA follows: TGTGCCAGCTCACGGACTAGCGTCCACGCGGAGCAGTACTTC.

V and J are TRBV5-4 and TRBJ2-7; 8 bases are a match to TRBD2. Per germline, CDR1 SGHNT and CDR2 YYREEE (reference sequence). Trimming at V came to 0 bases and at J to 0 bases, leaving 5 bases not matched to a gene. The CDR3 loop spans 16 amino acids. CDR3 in DNA: TGTGCCAGCAGCTTGGATACCGGGACTAGCTCCTACGAGCAGTACTTC. It is translated as CASSLDTGTSSYEQYF.

The chain uses TRBV7-2 and TRBJ2-2; 7 bases line up with TRBD2. The CDR3 totals 17 residues. Losses at the gene ends were 2 bases for V and 2 bases for J; bases not matched to a gene: 8. Per germline, CDR1 SGHTA and CDR2 FQGNSA. The CDR3 is CASSLSGGTENTGELFF. CDR3 in DNA: TGTGCCAGCAGCTTATCCGGGGGGACTGAAAACACCGGGGAGCTGTTTTTT.

Here the CDR3 DNA reads TGTGCCAGCAGTTACGATCCAGGGAGGGCCGACGAGCAGTACTTC. Translation: CASSYDPGRADEQYF. V is TRBV6-6 and J is TRBJ2-7; 7 bases line up with TRBD2. After removal of 2 bases from V and 5 bases from J, the junction contained 9 bases not matched to a gene. Germline-derived CDR1 and CDR2 are MNHNY and SVGAGI (reference sequence). The CDR3 loop spans 15 amino acids.